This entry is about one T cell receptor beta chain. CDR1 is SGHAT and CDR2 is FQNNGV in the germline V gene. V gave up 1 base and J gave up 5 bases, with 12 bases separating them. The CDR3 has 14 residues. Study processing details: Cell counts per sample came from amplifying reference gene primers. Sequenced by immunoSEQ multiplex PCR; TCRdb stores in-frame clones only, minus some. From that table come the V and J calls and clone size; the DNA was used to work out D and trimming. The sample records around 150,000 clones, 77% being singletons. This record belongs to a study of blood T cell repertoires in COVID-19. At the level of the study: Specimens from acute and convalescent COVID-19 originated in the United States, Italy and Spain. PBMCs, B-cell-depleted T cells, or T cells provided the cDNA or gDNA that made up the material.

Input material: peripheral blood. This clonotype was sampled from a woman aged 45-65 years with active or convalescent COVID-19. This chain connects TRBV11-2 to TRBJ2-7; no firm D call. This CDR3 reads CASSLAPTRDEQYF. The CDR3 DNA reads TGTGCCAGCAGCTTAGCTCCAACCCGCGACGAGCAGTACTTC.